This is a list of T cell receptor beta chains from one sample in a study of T cell responses to AZD1222 COVID-19 vaccine. The data were produced by immunoSEQ multiplex PCR, yet TCRdb's version contains in-frame clones alone and is incomplete. The data hold some 140,000 clones, with approximately 90% observed a single time. The sample in question was peripheral blood, obtained on day 0 of AZD1222 vaccination. Source of these receptors: an adult in good health. Each CDR3 is given with its conserved first and last residue. D genes are given only for firm matches. Clone size is given for some rows only: seen once, a few or many times, or a class if the clone is expanded.

j_gene | v_gene | len | abundance | d_gene | CDR3aa | CDR3nt
TRBJ1-1 | TRBV27 | 14 | - | - | CASSPRQRNTEAFF | TGTGCCAGCAGTCCGAGACAGCGGAACACTGAAGCTTTCTTT
TRBJ1-2 | TRBV24-1 | 17 | - | TRBD1 | CATSDPEWETGIYGYTF | TGTGCCACCAGTGATCCAGAGTGGGAGACAGGGATATATGGCTACACCTTC
TRBJ2-7 | TRBV19 | 17 | once | TRBD1 | CASSTQSGQGVLYEQYF | TGTGCCAGTAGTACCCAATCCGGACAGGGGGTCCTATACGAGCAGTACTTC
TRBJ1-1 | TRBV5-1 | 15 | - | - | CASSLVAGMNTEAFF | TGCGCCAGCAGCTTGGTAGCAGGGATGAACACTGAAGCTTTCTTT
TRBJ2-7 | TRBV7-9 | 12 | - | - | CASRSNTGEQYF | TGTGCCAGCAGATCTAACACGGGCGAGCAGTACTTC
TRBJ2-3 | TRBV27 | 16 | - | - | CASSLLGHESTDTQYF | TGTGCCAGCAGTTTGCTAGGGCACGAGAGCACAGATACGCAGTATTTT
TRBJ2-1 | TRBV6-5 | 14 | - | - | CASRGASTYNEQFF | TGTGCCAGCAGGGGAGCGTCCACCTACAATGAGCAGTTCTTC
TRBJ2-1 | TRBV5-4 | 16 | - | - | CASSTRDTFSYNEQFF | TGTGCCAGCAGTACAAGGGATACATTCTCCTACAATGAGCAGTTCTTC
TRBJ1-5 | TRBV30 | 13 | few | - | CAWSLGGEQPQHF | TGTGCCTGGAGTTTGGGCGGAGAGCAGCCCCAGCATTTT
TRBJ1-4 | TRBV18 | 18 | once | - | CASSPRGSPLLSNEKLFF | TGTGCCAGCTCACCACGGGGGTCCCCCCTCTTAAGTAATGAAAAACTGTTTTTT
TRBJ2-5 | TRBV7-9 | 19 | - | TRBD1 | CASSTRSGTGASTKETQYF | TGTGCCAGCAGCACCCGCTCTGGGACAGGGGCCTCCACAAAAGAGACCCAGTACTTC
TRBJ1-2 | TRBV3-1/TRBV3-2 | 13 | - | - | CASSQAGNYGYTF | TGTGCCAGCAGCCAAGCTGGTAACTATGGCTACACCTTC
TRBJ2-3 | TRBV7-2 | 13 | - | - | CASSPRDTPGLYF | TGTGCCAGCAGCCCTCGGGACACCCCCGGGCTGTATTTT
TRBJ1-5 | TRBV4-2 | 17 | - | TRBD1 | CASSQGDDRGLNQPQHF | TGTGCCAGCAGCCAAGGGGATGACAGGGGGTTAAATCAGCCCCAGCATTTT
TRBJ1-3 | TRBV19 | 15 | few | - | CASSTSVGSGNTIYF | TGTGCCAGTAGTACGTCGGTAGGCTCTGGAAACACCATATATTTT
TRBJ2-1 | TRBV5-5 | 15 | - | TRBD2 | CASSLGLANYNEQFF | TGTGCCAGCAGTTTAGGACTAGCGAACTACAATGAGCAGTTCTTC
TRBJ2-2 | TRBV7-2 | 14 | - | - | CASLQVGPAGELFF | TGTGCCAGCCTCCAGGTGGGACCCGCCGGGGAGCTGTTTTTT
TRBJ2-7 | TRBV5-6 | 15 | few | - | CASNRGGSSSYEQYF | TGTGCCAGCAACCGAGGGGGGTCGAGCTCCTACGAGCAGTACTTC
TRBJ2-3 | TRBV10-3 | 17 | - | - | CAISSTRPDSDTDTQYF | TGTGCCATCAGCTCTACCCGGCCGGACAGCGACACAGATACGCAGTATTTT
TRBJ2-3 | TRBV10-3 | 14 | few | - | CAIKGLGTADTQYF | TGTGCCATCAAAGGCTTAGGCACGGCAGATACGCAGTATTTT
TRBJ2-2 | TRBV24-1 | 16 | - | - | CATSDLGTPPDGELFF | TGTGCCACCAGTGATTTAGGGACCCCTCCGGACGGGGAGCTGTTTTTT
TRBJ2-7 | TRBV28 | 17 | - | TRBD2 | CASSSIRTSGRAYEQYF | TGTGCCAGCAGTTCCATTAGAACTAGCGGGAGGGCCTACGAGCAGTACTTC
TRBJ1-1 | TRBV7-2 | 14 | - | TRBD1 | CASSFGQGSTEAFF | TGTGCCAGCAGTTTCGGACAGGGGTCCACTGAAGCTTTCTTT
TRBJ1-1 | TRBV10-3 | 13 | - | - | CAISEIVNTEAFF | TGTGCCATCAGTGAAATAGTTAACACTGAAGCTTTCTTT
TRBJ1-4 | TRBV5-1 | 14 | - | - | CASSPGGLNEKLFF | TGCGCCAGCAGCCCCGGGGGCCTTAATGAAAAACTGTTTTTT